The rows below give T cell receptor beta chains drawn from one sample of a study of tumor and adjacent non-tumor tissue in lung cancer. TCRdb redid the calling of the multiplex PCR reads with MiXCR, one entry per CDR3 protein. Of 71,000 or so distinct CDR3 sequences in the sample, 65% to 90% were seen once. The sample taken for sequencing was lung tumor tissue. The receptors were sampled from a woman aged 45-65 years with non-small cell lung cancer. Each CDR3 is given with its conserved first and last residue.

CDR3 protein: CASSWVESTEAFF
V gene: TRBV12-3/TRBV12-4
J gene: TRBJ1-1

CDR3 protein: CSAPNRVTDTQYF
V gene: TRBV20-1
J gene: TRBJ2-3

CDR3 protein: CASRKTVIGVEQYF
V gene: TRBV2
J gene: TRBJ2-7

CDR3 protein: CASSQAGFRYETQYF
V gene: TRBV4-1
J gene: TRBJ2-5

CDR3 protein: CASSLDRDNEKFF
V gene: TRBV28
J gene: TRBJ2-1

CDR3 protein: CASSADRGRGGELFF
V gene: TRBV5-1
J gene: TRBJ2-2

CDR3 protein: CSVAPGLHQPQHF
V gene: TRBV29-1
J gene: TRBJ1-5

CDR3 protein: CASSKGSGHTNTQYF
V gene: TRBV5-1
J gene: TRBJ2-3

CDR3 protein: CVSIPDNTYEQHF
V gene: TRBV6-2/TRBV6-3
J gene: TRBJ2-7

CDR3 protein: CSARTGQNTIYF
V gene: TRBV20-1
J gene: TRBJ1-3

CDR3 protein: CSVAGTSMTDTQYF
V gene: TRBV20-1
J gene: TRBJ2-3

CDR3 protein: CASSQARTDYSGNTIYF
V gene: TRBV4-3
J gene: TRBJ1-3

CDR3 protein: CSANRRGENNDAFF
V gene: TRBV20-1
J gene: TRBJ1-1

CDR3 protein: CSAIPGGNWPQHF
V gene: TRBV20-1
J gene: TRBJ1-5

CDR3 protein: CVISEPPALAGGGSYNEQFF
V gene: TRBV10-3
J gene: TRBJ2-1

CDR3 protein: CASSDVRGTYEQYF
V gene: TRBV14
J gene: TRBJ2-7

CDR3 protein: CANNGGGVYEQFF
V gene: TRBV6-2/TRBV6-3
J gene: TRBJ2-1

CDR3 protein: CASSGTSGRDTQCF
V gene: TRBV6-1
J gene: TRBJ2-3

CDR3 protein: CASSGRHGARTETFF
V gene: TRBV6-1
J gene: TRBJ1-1

CDR3 protein: CASSEDRNVYEQYF
V gene: TRBV6-5
J gene: TRBJ2-7

CDR3 protein: CASSSHRGLDTSLHF
V gene: TRBV28
J gene: TRBJ1-6

CDR3 protein: CSDSRGRNKQFF
V gene: TRBV20-1
J gene: TRBJ2-1

CDR3 protein: CASSLVVLITRSYNEQFF
V gene: TRBV5-5
J gene: TRBJ2-1

CDR3 protein: CVSRDNSPLHF
V gene: TRBV6-6
J gene: TRBJ1-6